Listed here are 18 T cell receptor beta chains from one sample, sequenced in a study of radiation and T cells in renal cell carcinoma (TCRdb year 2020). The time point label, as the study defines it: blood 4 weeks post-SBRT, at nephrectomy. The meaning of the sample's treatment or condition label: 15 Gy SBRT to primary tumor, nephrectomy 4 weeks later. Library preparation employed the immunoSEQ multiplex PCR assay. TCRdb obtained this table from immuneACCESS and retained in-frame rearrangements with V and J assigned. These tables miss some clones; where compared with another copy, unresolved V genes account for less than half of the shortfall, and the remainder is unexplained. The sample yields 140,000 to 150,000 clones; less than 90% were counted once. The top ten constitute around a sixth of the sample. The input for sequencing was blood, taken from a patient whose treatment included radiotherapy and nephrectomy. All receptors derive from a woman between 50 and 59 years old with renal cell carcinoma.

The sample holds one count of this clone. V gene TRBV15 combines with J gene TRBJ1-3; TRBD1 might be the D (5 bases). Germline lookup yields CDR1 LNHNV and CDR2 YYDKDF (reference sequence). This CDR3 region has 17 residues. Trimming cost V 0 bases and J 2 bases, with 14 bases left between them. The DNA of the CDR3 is TGTGCCACCAGCAGAGATAGGGGCAGGGCGACTGGAAACACCATATATTTT. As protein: CATSRDRGRATGNTIYF.

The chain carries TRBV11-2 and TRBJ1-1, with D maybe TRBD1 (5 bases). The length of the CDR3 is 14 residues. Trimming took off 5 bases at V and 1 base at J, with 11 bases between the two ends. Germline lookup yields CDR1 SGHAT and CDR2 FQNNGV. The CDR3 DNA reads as TGTGCCAGCAGCCCGAAGGGGTCGAACACTGAAGCTTTCTTT. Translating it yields CASSPKGSNTEAFF.

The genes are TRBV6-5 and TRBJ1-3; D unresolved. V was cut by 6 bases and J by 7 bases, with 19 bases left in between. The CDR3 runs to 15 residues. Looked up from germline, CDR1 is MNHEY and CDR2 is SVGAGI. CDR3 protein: CASSENRQKWNTIYF. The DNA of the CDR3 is TGTGCCAGCAGCGAAAACCGACAAAAGTGGAACACCATATATTTT.

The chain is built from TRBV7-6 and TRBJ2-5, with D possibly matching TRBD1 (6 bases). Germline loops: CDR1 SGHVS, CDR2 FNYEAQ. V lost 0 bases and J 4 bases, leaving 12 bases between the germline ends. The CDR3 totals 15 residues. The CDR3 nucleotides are TGTGCCAGCAGCTTAGCGAAGGCAGGGGTAGAGACCCAGTACTTC. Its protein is CASSLAKAGVETQYF.

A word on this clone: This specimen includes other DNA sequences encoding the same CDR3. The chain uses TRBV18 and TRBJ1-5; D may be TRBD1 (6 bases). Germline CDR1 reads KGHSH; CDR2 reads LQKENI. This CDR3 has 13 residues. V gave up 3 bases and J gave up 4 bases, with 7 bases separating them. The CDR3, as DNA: TGTGCCAGCTCACCGGACAGAAATCAGCCCCAGCATTTT. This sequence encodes CASSPDRNQPQHF.

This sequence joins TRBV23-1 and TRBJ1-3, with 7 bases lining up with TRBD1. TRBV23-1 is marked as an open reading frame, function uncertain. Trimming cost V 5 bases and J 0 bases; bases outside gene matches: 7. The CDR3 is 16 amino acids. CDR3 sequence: CASSGPYRGSGNTIYF. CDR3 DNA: TGCGCCAGCAGTGGGCCCTACAGGGGCTCTGGAAACACCATATATTTT.

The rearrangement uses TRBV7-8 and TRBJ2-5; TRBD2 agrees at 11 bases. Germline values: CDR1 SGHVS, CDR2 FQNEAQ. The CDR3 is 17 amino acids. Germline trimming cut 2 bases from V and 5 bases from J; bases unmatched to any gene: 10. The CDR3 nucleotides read TGTGCCAGCAGCTTATATGGTAGCGGGGGGGCGCGGGAGACCCAGTACTTC. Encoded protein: CASSLYGSGGARETQYF.

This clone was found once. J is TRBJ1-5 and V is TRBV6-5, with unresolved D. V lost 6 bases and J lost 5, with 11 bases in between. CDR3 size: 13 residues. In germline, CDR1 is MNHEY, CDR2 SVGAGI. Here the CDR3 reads CASSRTVDQPQHF. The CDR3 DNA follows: TGTGCCAGCAGCCGTACCGTGGATCAGCCCCAGCATTTT.

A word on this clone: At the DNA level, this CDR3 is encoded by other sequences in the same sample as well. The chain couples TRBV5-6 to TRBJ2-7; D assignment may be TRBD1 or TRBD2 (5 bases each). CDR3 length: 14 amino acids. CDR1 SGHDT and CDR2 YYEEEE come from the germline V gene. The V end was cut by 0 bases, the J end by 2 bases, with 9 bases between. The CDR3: CASSLGPGPYEQYF. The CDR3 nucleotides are TGTGCCAGCAGCTTGGGTCCGGGGCCCTACGAGCAGTACTTC.

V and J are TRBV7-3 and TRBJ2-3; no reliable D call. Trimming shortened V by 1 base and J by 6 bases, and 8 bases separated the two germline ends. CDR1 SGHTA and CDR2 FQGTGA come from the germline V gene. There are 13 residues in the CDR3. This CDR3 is CASSLNGLDTQYF. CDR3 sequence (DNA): TGTGCCAGCAGCTTAAACGGCTTGGATACGCAGTATTTT.

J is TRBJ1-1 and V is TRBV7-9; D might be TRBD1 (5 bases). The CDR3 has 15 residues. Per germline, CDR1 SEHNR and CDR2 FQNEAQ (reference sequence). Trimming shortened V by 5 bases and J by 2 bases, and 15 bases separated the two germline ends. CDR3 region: CASSHSGTRNTEAFF. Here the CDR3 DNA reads TGTGCCAGCAGCCATTCCGGGACTCGCAACACTGAAGCTTTCTTT.

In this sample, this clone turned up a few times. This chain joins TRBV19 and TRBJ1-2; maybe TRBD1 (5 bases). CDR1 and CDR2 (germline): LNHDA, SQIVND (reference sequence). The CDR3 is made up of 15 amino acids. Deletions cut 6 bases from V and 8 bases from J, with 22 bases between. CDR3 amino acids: CASRKSGASAWGYTF. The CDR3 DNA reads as TGTGCCAGTAGGAAATCCGGGGCCTCCGCTTGGGGCTACACCTTC.

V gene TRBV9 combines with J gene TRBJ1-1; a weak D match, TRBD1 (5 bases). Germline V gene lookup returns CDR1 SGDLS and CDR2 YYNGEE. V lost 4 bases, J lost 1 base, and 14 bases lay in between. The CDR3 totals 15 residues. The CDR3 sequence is CASSPVLTENTEAFF. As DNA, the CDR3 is TGTGCCAGCAGCCCAGTCCTGACAGAGAACACTGAAGCTTTCTTT.

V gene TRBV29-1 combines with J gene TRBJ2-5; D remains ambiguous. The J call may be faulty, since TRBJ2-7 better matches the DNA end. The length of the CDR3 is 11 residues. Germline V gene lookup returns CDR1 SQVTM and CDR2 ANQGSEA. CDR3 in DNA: TGCAGCGTTGTAAGTGTCGTCGAGCAGTACTTC. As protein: CSVVSVVEQYF.

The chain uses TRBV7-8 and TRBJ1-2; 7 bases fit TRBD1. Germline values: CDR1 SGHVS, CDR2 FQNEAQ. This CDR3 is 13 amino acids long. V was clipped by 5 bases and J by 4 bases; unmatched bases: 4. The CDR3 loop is CASSPPGGYGYTF. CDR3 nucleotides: TGTGCCAGCAGCCCCCCAGGGGGCTATGGCTACACCTTC.

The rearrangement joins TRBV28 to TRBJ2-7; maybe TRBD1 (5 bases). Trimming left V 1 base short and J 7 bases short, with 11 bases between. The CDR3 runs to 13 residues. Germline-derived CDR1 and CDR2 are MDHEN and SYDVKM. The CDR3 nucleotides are TGTGCCAGCAGTTTATCAGGGTCCCTGGAGCAGTACTTC. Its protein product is CASSLSGSLEQYF.

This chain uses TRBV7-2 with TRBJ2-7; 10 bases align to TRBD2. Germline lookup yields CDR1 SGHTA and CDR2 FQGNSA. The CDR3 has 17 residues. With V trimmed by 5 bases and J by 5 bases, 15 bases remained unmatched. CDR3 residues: CASSPRLAGELVHEQYF. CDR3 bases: TGTGCCAGCAGCCCTCGGCTAGCGGGAGAGTTGGTCCACGAGCAGTACTTC.

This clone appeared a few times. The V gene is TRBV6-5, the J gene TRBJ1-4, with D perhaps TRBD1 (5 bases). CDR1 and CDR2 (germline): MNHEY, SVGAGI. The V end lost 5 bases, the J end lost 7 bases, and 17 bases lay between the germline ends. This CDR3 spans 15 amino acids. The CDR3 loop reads CASSNRDGRREKLFF. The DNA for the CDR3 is TGTGCCAGCAGTAACCGGGACGGGAGACGTGAAAAACTGTTTTTT.